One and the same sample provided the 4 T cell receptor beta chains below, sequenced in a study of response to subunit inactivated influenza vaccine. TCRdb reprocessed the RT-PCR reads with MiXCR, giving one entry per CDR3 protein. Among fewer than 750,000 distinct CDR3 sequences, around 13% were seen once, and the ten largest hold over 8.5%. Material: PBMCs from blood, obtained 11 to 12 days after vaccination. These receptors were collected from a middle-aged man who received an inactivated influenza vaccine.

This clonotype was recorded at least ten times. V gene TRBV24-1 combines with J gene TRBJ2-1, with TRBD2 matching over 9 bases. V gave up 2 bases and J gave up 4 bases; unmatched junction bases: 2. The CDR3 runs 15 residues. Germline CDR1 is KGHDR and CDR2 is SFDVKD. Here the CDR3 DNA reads TGTGCCACCAGTGATTGGAGCGGGGGGTACAATGAGCAGTTCTTC. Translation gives CATSDWSGGYNEQFF.

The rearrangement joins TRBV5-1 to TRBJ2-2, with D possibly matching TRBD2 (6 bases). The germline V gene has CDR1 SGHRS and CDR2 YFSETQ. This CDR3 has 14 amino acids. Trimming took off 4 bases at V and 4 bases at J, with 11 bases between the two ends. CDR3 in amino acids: CASSRGDGTGELFF. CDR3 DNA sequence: TGCGCCAGCAGCCGCGGGGATGGCACCGGGGAGCTGTTTTTT.

The DNA of the CDR3 is TGCGCCAGCAGCCAAGATTTTCTAGCGGGGAGCTCCTACAATGAGCAGTTCTTC. Its translation is CASSQDFLAGSSYNEQFF. The V call is TRBV4-1, the J call TRBJ2-1; TRBD2 matches at 9 bases. The germline gives CDR1 MGHRA, CDR2 YSYEKL. Trimming at V came to 0 bases and at J to 0 bases, leaving 6 bases not matched to a gene. The CDR3 is 18 residues long.

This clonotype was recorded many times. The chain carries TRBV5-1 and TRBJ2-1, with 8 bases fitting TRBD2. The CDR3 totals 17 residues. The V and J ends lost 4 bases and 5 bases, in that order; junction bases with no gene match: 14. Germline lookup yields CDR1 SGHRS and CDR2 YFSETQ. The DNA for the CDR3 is TGCGCCAGCAGCGGGGGGCCAGCGGGAGTGGTGAACAATGAGCAGTTCTTC. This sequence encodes CASSGGPAGVVNNEQFF.